Listed below are T cell receptor beta chains from one sample, sequenced in a study of blood T cell repertoires in COVID-19. The assay was immunoSEQ multiplex PCR, and TCRdb's table has in-frame clones only and misses some. The sample holds 300,000 to 450,000 clones, approximately 80% seen once. Input material: peripheral blood. These receptors were collected from a human donor with acute or convalescent COVID-19. The donor label of this sample is uncertain. CDR3s leave out the opening cysteine and the closing phenylalanine or tryptophan. A D gene is named only where the DNA matches it firmly.

NA TRBJ1-3 TRBV5-1 ASSNRDSGNTIY
TRBD2 TRBJ2-1 TRBV19 ASQAGGGGNEQF
NA TRBJ1-6 TRBV11-2 ASTLTSSYNSPLH
NA TRBJ1-6 TRBV4-1 ASSQRGGTPLH
NA TRBJ1-1 TRBV5-5 ASRGRAALNTEAF
NA TRBJ1-4 TRBV18 ASSPRNRDNEKLF
TRBD1 TRBJ1-4 TRBV6-4 ASSADRGEKLF
NA TRBJ1-5 TRBV18 ASSPETGLGIQPQH
TRBD1 TRBJ1-2 TRBV4-2 ASSQEGQFNYGYT
NA TRBJ2-7 TRBV5-1 ASSLDPVSYEQY
NA TRBJ2-6 TRBV5-1 ASSSQTGANVLT
NA TRBJ2-3 TRBV5-1 ASSFQSLLTDTQY
TRBD1 TRBJ2-4 TRBV5-1 ASSPGQGATKNIQY
NA TRBJ2-1 TRBV10-2 ASSRTSPPYNEQF
TRBD2 TRBJ2-7 TRBV2 ASSLWTSGSYEQY
TRBD1 TRBJ2-7 TRBV5-1 ASSLEAGQGLNEQY
NA TRBJ1-5 TRBV2 ASRQTGTGNQPQH
NA TRBJ1-6 TRBV15 ATSDQGNSPLH
NA TRBJ2-7 TRBV9 ASITDREVFWSYEQY
TRBD1 TRBJ1-5 TRBV19 ASSPLDRDFRQPQH
TRBD1 TRBJ2-7 TRBV28 ASVGQGPTYEQY
TRBD1 TRBJ1-1 TRBV6-6 ASSSGGVRSTEAF
TRBD1 TRBJ1-2 TRBV19 ATGTGRLSNYGYT
TRBD1 TRBJ1-1 TRBV5-1 ASSLTQQGSTEAF
NA TRBJ1-5 TRBV6-1 ASSEVGNQPQH
NA TRBJ2-7 TRBV10-1 ASSPGGISYEQY
NA TRBJ2-1 TRBV10-3 AISATNEQF
NA TRBJ1-5 TRBV2 ASSAERDSNQPQH
NA TRBJ1-1 TRBV5-5 ASSPGVGRAF
NA TRBJ2-2 TRBV23-1 ASSPMGQGWALNTGELF
NA TRBJ2-7 TRBV5-1 ASSGTFGVGSYEQY
NA TRBJ2-5 TRBV28 ASSRGQKIQETQY
NA TRBJ2-3 TRBV7-9 ASSSKGGGTNTDTQY
NA TRBJ2-4 TRBV30 AWSLTSNIQY
NA TRBJ1-1 TRBV13 ASSFFVSGQISSEAF
TRBD1 TRBJ2-6 TRBV7-9 ASSFGTGGTGANVLT
NA TRBJ1-2 TRBV6-1 ASSETGNYGYT
NA TRBJ1-6 TRBV25-1 ASSEAGRRNSPLH
NA TRBJ1-1 TRBV6-2/TRBV6-3 ASSSRTREVTSNTEAF
NA TRBJ1-4 TRBV13 ASSSRTDRLEKLF
TRBD1 TRBJ1-2 TRBV28 ASSYSDRGLNGYT
TRBD2 TRBJ2-3 TRBV2 ASSGVLAGTDTQY
TRBD2 TRBJ2-3 TRBV4-1 ASSQGSGSSRDTQY
NA TRBJ1-2 TRBV6-5 ASSYSARGNYGYT
TRBD1 TRBJ1-1 TRBV6-5 ASSYSSRGTTEAF
TRBD1 TRBJ1-1 TRBV5-4 ASSWGTGTAF
TRBD1 TRBJ1-2 TRBV19 ASSIDRQGASGYT
NA TRBJ2-7 TRBV27 ASRQNQGNEQY